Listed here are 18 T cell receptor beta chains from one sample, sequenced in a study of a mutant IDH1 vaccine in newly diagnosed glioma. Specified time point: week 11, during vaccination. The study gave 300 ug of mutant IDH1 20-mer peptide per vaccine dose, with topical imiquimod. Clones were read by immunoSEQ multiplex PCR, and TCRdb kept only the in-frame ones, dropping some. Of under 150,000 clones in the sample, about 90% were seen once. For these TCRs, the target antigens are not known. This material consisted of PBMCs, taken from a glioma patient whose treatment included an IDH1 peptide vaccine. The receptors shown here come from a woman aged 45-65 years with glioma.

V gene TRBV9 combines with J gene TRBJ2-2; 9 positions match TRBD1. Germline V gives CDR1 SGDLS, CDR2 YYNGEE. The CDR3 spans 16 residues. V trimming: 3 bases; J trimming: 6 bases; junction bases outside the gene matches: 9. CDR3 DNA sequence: TGTGCCAGCAGCGGGACAGGGGTGGGGAAGGCCGGGGAGCTGTTTTTT. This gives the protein CASSGTGVGKAGELFF.

The CDR3 bases are TGTGCCAGCAGGGGTAACGCAGATACGCAGTATTTT. It translates to CASRGNADTQYF. J is TRBJ2-3 and V is TRBV6-5; no firm D call. Trimming took 6 bases from V and 4 from J, leaving 8 bases between them. The CDR3 covers 12 residues. Germline V gene lookup returns CDR1 MNHEY and CDR2 SVGAGI.

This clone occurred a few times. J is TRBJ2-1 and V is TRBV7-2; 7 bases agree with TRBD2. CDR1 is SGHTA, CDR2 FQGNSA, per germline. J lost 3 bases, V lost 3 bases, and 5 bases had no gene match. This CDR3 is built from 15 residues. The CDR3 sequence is CASSFGGGNYNEQFF. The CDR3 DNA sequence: TGTGCCAGCAGCTTTGGGGGAGGGAACTACAATGAGCAGTTCTTC.

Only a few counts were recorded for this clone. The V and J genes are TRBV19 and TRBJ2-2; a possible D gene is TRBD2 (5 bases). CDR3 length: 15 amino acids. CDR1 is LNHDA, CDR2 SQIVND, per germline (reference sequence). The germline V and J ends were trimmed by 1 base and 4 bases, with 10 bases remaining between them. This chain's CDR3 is CASSIGGFGTGELFF. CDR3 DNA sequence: TGTGCCAGTAGTATAGGAGGGTTCGGCACCGGGGAGCTGTTTTTT. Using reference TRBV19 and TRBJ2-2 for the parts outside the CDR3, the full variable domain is DGGITQSPKYLFRKEGQNVTLSCEQNLNHDAMYWYRQDPGQGLRLIYYSQIVNDFQKGDIAEGYSVSREKKESFPLTVTSAQKNPTAFYLCASSIGGFGTGELFFGEGSRLTVL.

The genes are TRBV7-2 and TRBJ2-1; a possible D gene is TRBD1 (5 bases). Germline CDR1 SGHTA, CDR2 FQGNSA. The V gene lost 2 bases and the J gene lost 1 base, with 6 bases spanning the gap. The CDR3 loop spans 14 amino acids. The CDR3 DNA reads TGTGCCAGCAGCTTACAGGGTTCCTACAATGAGCAGTTCTTC. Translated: CASSLQGSYNEQFF. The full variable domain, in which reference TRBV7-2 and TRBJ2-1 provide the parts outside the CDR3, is GAGVSQSPSNKVTEKGKDVELRCDPISGHTALYWYRQSLGQGLEFLIYFQGNSAPDKSGLPSDRFSAERTGGSVSTLTIQRTQQEDSAVYLCASSLQGSYNEQFFGPGTRLTVL.

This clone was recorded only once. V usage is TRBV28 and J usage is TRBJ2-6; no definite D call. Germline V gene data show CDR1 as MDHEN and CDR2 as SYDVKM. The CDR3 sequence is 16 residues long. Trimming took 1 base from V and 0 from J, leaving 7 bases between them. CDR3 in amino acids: CASSLYTFSGANVLTF. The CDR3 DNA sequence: TGTGCCAGCAGTTTATATACATTCTCTGGGGCCAACGTCCTGACTTTC.

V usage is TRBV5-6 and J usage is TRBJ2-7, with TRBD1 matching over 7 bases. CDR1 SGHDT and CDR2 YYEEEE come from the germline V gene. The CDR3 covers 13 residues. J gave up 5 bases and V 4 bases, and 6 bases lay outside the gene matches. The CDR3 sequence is CASSLYRGHEQYF. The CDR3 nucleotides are TGTGCCAGCAGCCTATACAGGGGCCACGAGCAGTACTTC.

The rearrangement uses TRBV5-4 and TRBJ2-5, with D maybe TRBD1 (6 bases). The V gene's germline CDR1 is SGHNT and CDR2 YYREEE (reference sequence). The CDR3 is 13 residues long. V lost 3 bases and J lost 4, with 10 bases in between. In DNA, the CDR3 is TGTGCCAGCAGCTCGACAGGAGGAGAGACCCAGTACTTC. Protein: CASSSTGGETQYF.

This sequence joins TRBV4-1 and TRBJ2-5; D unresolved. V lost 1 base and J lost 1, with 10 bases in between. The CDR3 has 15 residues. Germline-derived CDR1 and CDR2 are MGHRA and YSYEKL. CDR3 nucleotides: TGCGCCAGCAGCCAAGTCTGGGTATTCCAAGAGACCCAGTACTTC. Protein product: CASSQVWVFQETQYF.

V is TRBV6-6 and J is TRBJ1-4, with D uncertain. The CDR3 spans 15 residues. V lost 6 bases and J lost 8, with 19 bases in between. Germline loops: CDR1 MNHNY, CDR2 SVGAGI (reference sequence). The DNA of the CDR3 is TGTGCCAGCAGGTCCCTTCCGAGTGGCGAAGAAAAACTGTTTTTT. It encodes CASRSLPSGEEKLFF.

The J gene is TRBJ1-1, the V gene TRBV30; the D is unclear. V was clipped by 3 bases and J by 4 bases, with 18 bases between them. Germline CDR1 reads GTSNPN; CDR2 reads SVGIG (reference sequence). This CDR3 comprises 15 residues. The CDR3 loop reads CAWSKRLFTSTEAFF. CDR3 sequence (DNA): TGTGCCTGGAGCAAAAGGCTATTTACGAGCACTGAAGCTTTCTTT.

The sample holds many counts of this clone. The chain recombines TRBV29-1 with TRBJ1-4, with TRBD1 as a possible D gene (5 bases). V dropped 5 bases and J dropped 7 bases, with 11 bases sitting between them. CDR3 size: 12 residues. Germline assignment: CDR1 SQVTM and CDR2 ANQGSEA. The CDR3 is CSVRGTGEKLFF. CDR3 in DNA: TGCAGCGTTAGGGGTACTGGTGAAAAACTGTTTTTT.

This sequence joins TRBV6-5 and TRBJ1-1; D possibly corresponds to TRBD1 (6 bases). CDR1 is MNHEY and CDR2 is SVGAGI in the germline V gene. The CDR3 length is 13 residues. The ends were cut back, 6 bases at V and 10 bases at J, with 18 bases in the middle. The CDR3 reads CASRETGLYLAFF. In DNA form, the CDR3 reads TGTGCCAGCAGGGAAACAGGGCTTTATTTAGCTTTCTTT.

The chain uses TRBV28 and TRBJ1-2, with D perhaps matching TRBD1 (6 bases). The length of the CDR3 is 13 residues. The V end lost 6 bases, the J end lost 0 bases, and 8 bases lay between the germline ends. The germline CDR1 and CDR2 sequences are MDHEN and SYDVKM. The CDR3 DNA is TGTGCCAGCAGGGGGGACACTAACTATGGCTACACCTTC. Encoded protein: CASRGDTNYGYTF.

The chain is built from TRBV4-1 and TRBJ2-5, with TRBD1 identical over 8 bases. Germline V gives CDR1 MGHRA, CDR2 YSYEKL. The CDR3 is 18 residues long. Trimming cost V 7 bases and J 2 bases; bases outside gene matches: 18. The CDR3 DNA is TGCGCCAGCACCCTATCCGGGACAGGAGCCAATTTACAAGAGACCCAGTACTTC. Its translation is CASTLSGTGANLQETQYF.

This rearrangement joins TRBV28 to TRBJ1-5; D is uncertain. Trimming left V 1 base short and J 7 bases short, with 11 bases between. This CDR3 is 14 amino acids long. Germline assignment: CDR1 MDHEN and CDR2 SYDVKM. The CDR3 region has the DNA TGTGCCAGCAGTTTATTCATGGAAGGGCAGCCCCAGCATTTT. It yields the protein CASSLFMEGQPQHF. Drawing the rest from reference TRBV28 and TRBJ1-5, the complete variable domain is DVKVTQSSRYLVKRTGEKVFLECVQDMDHENMFWYRQDPGLGLRLIYFSYDVKMKEKGDIPEGYSVSREKKERFSLILESASTNQTSMYLCASSLFMEGQPQHFGDGTRLSIL.

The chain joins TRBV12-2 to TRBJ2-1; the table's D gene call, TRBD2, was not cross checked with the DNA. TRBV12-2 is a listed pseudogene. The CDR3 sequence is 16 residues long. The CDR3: CASRRTLTSFHNEQFF. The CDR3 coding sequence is TGTGCAAGTCGCAGAACTCTAACTAGTTTCCACAATGAGCAGTTCTTC.

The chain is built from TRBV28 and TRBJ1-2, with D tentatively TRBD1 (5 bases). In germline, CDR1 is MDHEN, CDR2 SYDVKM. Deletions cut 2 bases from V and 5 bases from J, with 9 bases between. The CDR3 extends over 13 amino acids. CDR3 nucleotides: TGTGCCAGCAGTTTACAGGGTAGATATGGCTACACCTTC. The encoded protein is CASSLQGRYGYTF.